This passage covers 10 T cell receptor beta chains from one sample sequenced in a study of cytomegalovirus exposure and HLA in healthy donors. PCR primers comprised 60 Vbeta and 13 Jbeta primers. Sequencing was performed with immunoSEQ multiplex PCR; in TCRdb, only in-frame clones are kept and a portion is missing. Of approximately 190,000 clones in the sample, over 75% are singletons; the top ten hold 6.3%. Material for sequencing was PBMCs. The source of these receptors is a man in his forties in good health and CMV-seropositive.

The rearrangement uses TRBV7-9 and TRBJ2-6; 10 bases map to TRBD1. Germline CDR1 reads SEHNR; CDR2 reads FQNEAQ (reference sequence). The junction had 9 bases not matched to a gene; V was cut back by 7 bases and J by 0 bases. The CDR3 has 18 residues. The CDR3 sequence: CASTLRQGALSGANVLTF. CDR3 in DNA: TGTGCCAGCACCCTGAGACAGGGGGCTCTCTCTGGGGCCAACGTCCTGACTTTC.

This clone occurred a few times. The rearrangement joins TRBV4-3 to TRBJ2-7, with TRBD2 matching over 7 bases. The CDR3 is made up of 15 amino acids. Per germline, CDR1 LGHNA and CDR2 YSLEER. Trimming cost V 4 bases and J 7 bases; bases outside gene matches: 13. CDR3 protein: CASSLWEGNTREQYF. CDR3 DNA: TGCGCCAGCAGCCTATGGGAGGGGAATACGAGGGAGCAGTACTTC.

CDR3 sequence: CASSQDGQGEFNEQFF. The CDR3 nucleotides read TGCGCCAGCAGCCAAGACGGTCAGGGTGAGTTTAATGAGCAGTTCTTC. The V and J genes are TRBV4-3 and TRBJ2-1; TRBD1 might be the D (5 bases). Germline loops: CDR1 LGHNA, CDR2 YSLEER. The CDR3 is made up of 16 amino acids. Between the trimmed V and J ends, which lost 0 bases and 7 bases, there was a span of 16 bases.

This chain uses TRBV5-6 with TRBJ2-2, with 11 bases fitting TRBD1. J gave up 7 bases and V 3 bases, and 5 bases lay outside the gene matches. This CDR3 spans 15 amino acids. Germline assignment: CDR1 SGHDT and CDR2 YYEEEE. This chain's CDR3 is CASSYRDRGVGELFF. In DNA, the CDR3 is TGTGCCAGCAGCTACCGGGACAGGGGGGTCGGGGAGCTGTTTTTT.

The CDR3 coding sequence is TGTGCCAGCAGCTTAGCACAGGGCCTGTCGGAAGGCTACACCTTC. Amino acid sequence: CASSLAQGLSEGYTF. V is TRBV7-9 and J is TRBJ1-2; perhaps TRBD1 as D (6 bases). V gave up 0 bases and J gave up 8 bases, with 16 bases separating them. There are 15 residues in the CDR3. Germline V CDR1 and CDR2: SEHNR, FQNEAQ (reference sequence). Looking up the rest from reference TRBV7-9 and TRBJ1-2 gives the full variable domain: DTGVSQNPRHKITKRGQNVTFRCDPISEHNRLYWYRQTLGQGPEFLTYFQNEAQLEKSRLLSDRFSAERPKGSFSTLEIQRTEQGDSAMYLCASSLAQGLSEGYTFGSGTRLTVV.

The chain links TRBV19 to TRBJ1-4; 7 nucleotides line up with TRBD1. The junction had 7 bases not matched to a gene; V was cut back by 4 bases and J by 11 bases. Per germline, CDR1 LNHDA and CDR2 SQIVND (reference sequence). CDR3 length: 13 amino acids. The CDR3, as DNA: TGTGCCAGTAGTACGACAGGGACGGGTAAACTGTTTTTT. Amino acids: CASSTTGTGKLFF.

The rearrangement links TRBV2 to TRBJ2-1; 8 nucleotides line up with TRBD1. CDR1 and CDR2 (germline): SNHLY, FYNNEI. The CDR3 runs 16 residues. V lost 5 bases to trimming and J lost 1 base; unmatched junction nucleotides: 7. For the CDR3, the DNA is TGTGCCAGCAGTCGGCTGGACAGGGTTTCCTACAATGAGCAGTTCTTC. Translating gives CASSRLDRVSYNEQFF.

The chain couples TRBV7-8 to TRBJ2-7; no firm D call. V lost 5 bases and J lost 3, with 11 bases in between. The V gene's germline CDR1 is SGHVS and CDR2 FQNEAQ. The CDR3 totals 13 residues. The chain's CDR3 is CASSPRVNYEQYF. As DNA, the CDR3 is TGTGCCAGCAGCCCCCGAGTCAACTACGAGCAGTACTTC. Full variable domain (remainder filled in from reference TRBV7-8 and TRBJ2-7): GAGVSQSPRYKVAKRGQDVALRCDPISGHVSLFWYQQALGQGPEFLTYFQNEAQLDKSGLPSDRFFAERPEGSVSTLKIQRTQQEDSAVYLCASSPRVNYEQYFGPGTRLTVT.

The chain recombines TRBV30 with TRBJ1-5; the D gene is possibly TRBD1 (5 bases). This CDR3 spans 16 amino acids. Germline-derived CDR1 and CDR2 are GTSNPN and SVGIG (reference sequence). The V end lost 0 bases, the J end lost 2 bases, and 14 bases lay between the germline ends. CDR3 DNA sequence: TGTGCCTGGAGTGTACGGCAGGGTATCGGCAATCAGCCCCAGCATTTT. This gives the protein CAWSVRQGIGNQPQHF. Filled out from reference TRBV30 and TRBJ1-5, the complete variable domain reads SQTIHQWPATLVQPVGSPLSLECTVEGTSNPNLYWYRQAAGRGLQLLFYSVGIGQISSEVPQNLSASRPQDRQFILSSKKLLLSDSGFYLCAWSVRQGIGNQPQHFGDGTRLSIL.

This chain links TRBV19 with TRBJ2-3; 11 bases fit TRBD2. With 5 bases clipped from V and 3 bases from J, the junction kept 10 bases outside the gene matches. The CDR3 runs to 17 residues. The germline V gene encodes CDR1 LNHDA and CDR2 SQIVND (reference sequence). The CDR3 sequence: CASSSTRTSGYTDTQYF. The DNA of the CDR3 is TGTGCCAGTAGTTCGACGCGGACTAGCGGGTATACAGATACGCAGTATTTT.